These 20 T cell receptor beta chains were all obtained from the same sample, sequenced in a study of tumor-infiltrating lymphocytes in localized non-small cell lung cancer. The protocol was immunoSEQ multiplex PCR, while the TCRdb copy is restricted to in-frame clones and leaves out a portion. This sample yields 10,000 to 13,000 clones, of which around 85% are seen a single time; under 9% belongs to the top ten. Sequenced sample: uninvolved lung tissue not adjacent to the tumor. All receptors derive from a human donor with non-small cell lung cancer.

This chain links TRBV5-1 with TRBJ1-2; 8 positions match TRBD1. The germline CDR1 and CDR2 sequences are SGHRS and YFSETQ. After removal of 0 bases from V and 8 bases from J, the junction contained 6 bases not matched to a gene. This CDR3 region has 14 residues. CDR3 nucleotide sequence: TGCGCCAGCAGCTTGGCCCCAGGGGGCTTGGGCTACACCTTC. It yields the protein CASSLAPGGLGYTF.

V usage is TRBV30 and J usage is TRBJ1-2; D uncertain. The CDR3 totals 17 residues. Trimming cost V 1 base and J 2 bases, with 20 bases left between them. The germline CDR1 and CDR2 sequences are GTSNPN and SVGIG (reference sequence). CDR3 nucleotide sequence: TGTGCCTGGAGTGCCCTAACCCGGACGGCTATAAACTATGGCTACACCTTC. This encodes CAWSALTRTAINYGYTF.

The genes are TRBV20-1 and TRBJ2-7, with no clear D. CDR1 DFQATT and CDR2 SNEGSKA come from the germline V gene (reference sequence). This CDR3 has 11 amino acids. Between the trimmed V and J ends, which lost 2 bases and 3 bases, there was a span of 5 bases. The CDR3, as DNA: TGCAGTGCTAGATTAGGCTACGAGCAGTACTTC. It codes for CSARLGYEQYF.

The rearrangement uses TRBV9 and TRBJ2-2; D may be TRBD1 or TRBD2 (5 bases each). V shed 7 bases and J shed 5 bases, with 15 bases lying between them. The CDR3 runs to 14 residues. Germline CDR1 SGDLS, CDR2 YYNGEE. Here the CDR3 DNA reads TGTGCCAGCGGGGGAGCGTGGGGAACCGGGGAGCTGTTTTTT. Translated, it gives CASGGAWGTGELFF.

The CDR3 region is CASSVEASGANVLTF. The CDR3 region has the DNA TGTGCCAGCAGTGTGGAAGCCTCTGGGGCCAACGTCCTGACTTTC. The chain joins TRBV2 to TRBJ2-6; D gene uncertain. Germline lookup yields CDR1 SNHLY and CDR2 FYNNEI. V was clipped by 4 bases and J by 0 bases, with 7 bases between them. This CDR3 region has 15 residues. The full variable domain, completed using reference TRBV2 and TRBJ2-6, is EPEVTQTPSHQVTQMGQEVILRCVPISNHLYFYWYRQILGQKVEFLVSFYNNEISEKSEIFDDQFSVERPDGSNFTLKIRSTKLEDSAMYFCASSVEASGANVLTFGAGSRLTVL.

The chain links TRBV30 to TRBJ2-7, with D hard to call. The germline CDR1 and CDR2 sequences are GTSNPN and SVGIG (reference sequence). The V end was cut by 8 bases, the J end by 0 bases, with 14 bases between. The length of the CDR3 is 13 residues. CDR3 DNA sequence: TGTGCCAGCGCTCGACAAGCCTCCTACGAGCAGTACTTC. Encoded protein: CASARQASYEQYF.

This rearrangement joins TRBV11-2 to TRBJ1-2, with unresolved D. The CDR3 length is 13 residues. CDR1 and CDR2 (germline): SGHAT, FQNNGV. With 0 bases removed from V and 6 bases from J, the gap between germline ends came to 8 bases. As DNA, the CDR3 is TGTGCCAGCAGCTTAGAGGGTCGAAATGGCTACACCTTC. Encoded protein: CASSLEGRNGYTF.

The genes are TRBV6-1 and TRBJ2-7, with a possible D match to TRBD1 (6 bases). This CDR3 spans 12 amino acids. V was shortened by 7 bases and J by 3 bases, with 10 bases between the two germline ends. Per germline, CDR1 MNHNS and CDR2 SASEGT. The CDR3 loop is CASKRTDYEQYF. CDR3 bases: TGTGCCAGCAAACGGACAGACTACGAGCAGTACTTC.

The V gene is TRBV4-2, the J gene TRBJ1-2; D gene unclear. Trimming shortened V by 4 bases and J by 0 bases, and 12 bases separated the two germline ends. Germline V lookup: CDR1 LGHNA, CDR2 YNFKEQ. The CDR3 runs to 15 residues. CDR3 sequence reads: CASSPRLLANYGYTF. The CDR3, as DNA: TGTGCCAGCAGCCCCCGCCTATTAGCTAACTATGGCTACACCTTC.

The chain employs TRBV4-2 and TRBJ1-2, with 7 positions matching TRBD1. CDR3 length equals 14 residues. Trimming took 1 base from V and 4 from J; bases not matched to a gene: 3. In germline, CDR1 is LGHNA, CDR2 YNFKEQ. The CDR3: CASSQAGQFYGYTF. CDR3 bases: TGTGCCAGCAGCCAAGCGGGACAGTTCTATGGCTACACCTTC.

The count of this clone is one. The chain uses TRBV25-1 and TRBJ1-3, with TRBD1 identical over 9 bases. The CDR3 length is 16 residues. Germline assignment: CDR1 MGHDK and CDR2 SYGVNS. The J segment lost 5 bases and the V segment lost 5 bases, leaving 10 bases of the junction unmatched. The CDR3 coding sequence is TGTGCCAGCAGTCCTCCGGGACAGGGAATCAGAAACACCATATATTTT. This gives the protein CASSPPGQGIRNTIYF.

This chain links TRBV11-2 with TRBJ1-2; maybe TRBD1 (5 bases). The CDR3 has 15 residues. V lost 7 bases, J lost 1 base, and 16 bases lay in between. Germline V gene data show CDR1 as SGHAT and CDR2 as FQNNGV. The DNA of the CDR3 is TGTGCCAGCACCTCACAGGTAGACCTTAACTATGGCTACACCTTC. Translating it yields CASTSQVDLNYGYTF.

The CDR3 bases are TGTGCCACCAGCAGTGGGACGGATTACGAGCAGTACTTC. Protein product: CATSSGTDYEQYF. The rearrangement joins TRBV15 to TRBJ2-7; tentatively, D is TRBD1 or TRBD2 (5 bases each). Germline lookup yields CDR1 LNHNV and CDR2 YYDKDF (reference sequence). This CDR3 is 13 amino acids long. Trimming left V 3 bases short and J 4 bases short, with 10 bases between. Full variable domain (outside the CDR3, taken from reference TRBV15 and TRBJ2-7): DAMVIQNPRYQVTQFGKPVTLSCSQTLNHNVMYWYQQKSSQAPKLLFHYYDKDFNNEADTPDNFQSRRPNTSFCFLDIRSPGLGDTAMYLCATSSGTDYEQYFGPGTRLTVT.

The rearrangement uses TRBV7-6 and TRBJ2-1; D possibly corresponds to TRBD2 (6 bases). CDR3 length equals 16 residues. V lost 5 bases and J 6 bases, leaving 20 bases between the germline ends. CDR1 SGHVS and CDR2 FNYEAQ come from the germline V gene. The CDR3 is CASSRSGGVWGNEQFF. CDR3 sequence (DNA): TGTGCCAGCAGCCGATCCGGAGGGGTGTGGGGCAATGAGCAGTTCTTC.

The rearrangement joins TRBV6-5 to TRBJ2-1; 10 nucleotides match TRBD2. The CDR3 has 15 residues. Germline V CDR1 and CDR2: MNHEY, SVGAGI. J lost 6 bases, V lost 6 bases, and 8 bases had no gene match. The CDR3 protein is CASRERGGLGNEQFF. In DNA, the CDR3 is TGTGCCAGCAGGGAGCGGGGGGGCCTGGGCAATGAGCAGTTCTTC.

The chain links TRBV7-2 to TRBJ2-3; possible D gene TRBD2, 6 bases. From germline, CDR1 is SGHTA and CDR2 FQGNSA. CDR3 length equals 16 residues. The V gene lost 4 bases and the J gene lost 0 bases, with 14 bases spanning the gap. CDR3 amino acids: CASSSRTKSSTDTQYF. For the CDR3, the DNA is TGTGCCAGCAGCTCCCGGACTAAATCTAGCACAGATACGCAGTATTTT.

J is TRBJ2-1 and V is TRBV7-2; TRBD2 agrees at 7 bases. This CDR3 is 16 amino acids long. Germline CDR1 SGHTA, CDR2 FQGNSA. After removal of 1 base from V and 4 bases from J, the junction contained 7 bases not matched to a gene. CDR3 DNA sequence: TGTGCCAGCAGCTTAGGGGGGTCTAGCGGATACAATGAGCAGTTCTTC. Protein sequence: CASSLGGSSGYNEQFF. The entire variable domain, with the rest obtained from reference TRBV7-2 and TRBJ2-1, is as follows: GAGVSQSPSNKVTEKGKDVELRCDPISGHTALYWYRQSLGQGLEFLIYFQGNSAPDKSGLPSDRFSAERTGGSVSTLTIQRTQQEDSAVYLCASSLGGSSGYNEQFFGPGTRLTVL.

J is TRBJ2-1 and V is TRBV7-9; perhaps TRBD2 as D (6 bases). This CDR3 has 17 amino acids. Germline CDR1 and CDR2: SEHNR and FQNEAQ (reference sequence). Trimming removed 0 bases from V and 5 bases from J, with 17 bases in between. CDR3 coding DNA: TGTGCCAGCAGCTTAGCCTCCGGGACTGGAGGGAACAATGAGCAGTTCTTC. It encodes CASSLASGTGGNNEQFF.

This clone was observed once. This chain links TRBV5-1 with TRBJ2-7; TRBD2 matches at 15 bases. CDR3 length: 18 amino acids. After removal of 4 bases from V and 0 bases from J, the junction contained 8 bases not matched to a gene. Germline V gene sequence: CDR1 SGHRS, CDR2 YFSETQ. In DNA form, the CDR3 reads TGCGCCAGCAGCCAGCCGGGACTAGCGGGGGGTTACTCCTACGAGCAGTACTTC. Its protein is CASSQPGLAGGYSYEQYF.

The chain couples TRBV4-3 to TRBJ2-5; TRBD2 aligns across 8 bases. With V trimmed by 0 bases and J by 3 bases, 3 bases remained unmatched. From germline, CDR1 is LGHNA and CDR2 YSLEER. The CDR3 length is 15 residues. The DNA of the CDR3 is TGCGCCAGCAGCCAAGATCGAGCGGGGGAAGAGACCCAGTACTTC. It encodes CASSQDRAGEETQYF.